Below, 22 T cell receptor beta chains from the same sample are listed, as sequenced in a study of blood T cell repertoires in COVID-19. Assay: immunoSEQ multiplex PCR; the TCRdb copy retains only in-frame clones and omits some. The repertoire holds about 220,000 clones, about nine tenths seen once, with around 2.6% in the top ten. The sample taken for sequencing was PBMCs or T cells enriched from blood (not recorded which). The receptors derive from a woman between 25 and 40 years old who had recovered from COVID-19.

The chain combines TRBV24-1 with TRBJ2-1; 10 bases line up with TRBD2. The CDR3 is 16 residues long. V shed 4 bases and J 7 bases; nucleotides not matched to a gene: 9. CDR1 and CDR2 from the germline V gene are KGHDR and SFDVKD. In nucleotides, the CDR3 is TGTGCCACCAGTGACCCCGTACTAGCGGGGAATAATGAGCAGTTCTTC. It codes for CATSDPVLAGNNEQFF.

J is TRBJ1-2 and V is TRBV6-6, with D unclear. The germline CDR1 and CDR2 sequences are MNHNY and SVGAGI (reference sequence). V was cut by 0 bases and J by 6 bases, with 11 bases left in between. This CDR3 is 14 amino acids long. The CDR3 nucleotides are TGTGCCAGCAGTTACTCGAGGCGGGAACATGGCTACACCTTC. This sequence encodes CASSYSRREHGYTF.

This chain joins TRBV5-6 and TRBJ2-7, with TRBD2 identical over 9 bases. Germline values: CDR1 SGHDT, CDR2 YYEEEE. The CDR3 consists of 15 residues. Trimming removed 0 bases from V and 4 bases from J; junction bases left unmatched: 5. In nucleotides, the CDR3 is TGTGCCAGCAGCTTGGGGGTAGCGGGGGTATACGAGCAGTACTTC. Translation: CASSLGVAGVYEQYF.

The chain couples TRBV6-5 to TRBJ1-2, with D perhaps matching TRBD1 (6 bases). Germline CDR1 MNHEY, CDR2 SVGAGI. V lost 5 bases and J 4 bases, leaving 14 bases between the germline ends. The CDR3 is 14 residues long. The chain's CDR3 is CASSPDSNFYGYTF. Written as DNA, the CDR3 is TGTGCCAGCAGTCCGGACAGCAATTTCTATGGCTACACCTTC.

In nucleotides, the CDR3 is TGTGCCAGCAGCGCAAGATTGACAGGCCTTGATGCTTTCTTT. Its translation: CASSARLTGLDAFF. The chain joins TRBV6-5 to TRBJ1-1, with D possibly being TRBD1 (6 bases). With 6 bases removed from V and 11 bases from J, the gap between germline ends came to 22 bases. Germline CDR1 and CDR2: MNHEY and SVGAGI. The CDR3 spans 14 residues.

V usage is TRBV9 and J usage is TRBJ1-2; 11 bases are shared with TRBD1. The germline V gene has CDR1 SGDLS and CDR2 YYNGEE. Unmatched junction bases numbered 8, after V lost 4 bases and J lost 3 bases. The CDR3 is 16 amino acids. The CDR3 here is CASSPDEGQGDYGYTF. The CDR3 bases are TGTGCCAGCAGCCCAGACGAGGGACAGGGGGACTATGGCTACACCTTC. Looking up the rest from reference TRBV9 and TRBJ1-2 gives the full variable domain: DSGVTQTPKHLITATGQRVTLRCSPRSGDLSVYWYQQSLDQGLQFLIQYYNGEERAKGNILERFSAQQFPDLHSELNLSSLELGDSALYFCASSPDEGQGDYGYTFGSGTRLTVV.

The rearrangement joins TRBV4-1 to TRBJ1-2; TRBD1 matches at 9 bases. The germline V gene has CDR1 MGHRA and CDR2 YSYEKL. The CDR3 length is 14 residues. J lost 2 bases, V lost 4 bases, and 2 bases had no gene match. This chain's CDR3 is CASSRDRVNYGYTF. In nucleotides, the CDR3 is TGCGCCAGCAGCCGGGACAGGGTGAACTATGGCTACACCTTC.

J is TRBJ2-1 and V is TRBV6-5; 8 bases are a match to TRBD2. Trimming took 6 bases from V and 8 from J; bases not matched to a gene: 6. Germline loops: CDR1 MNHEY, CDR2 SVGAGI. The CDR3 spans 13 residues. The CDR3 DNA is TGTGCCAGCAGGGGGACTAGTCGGGATGAGCAGTTCTTC. It specifies CASRGTSRDEQFF.

The chain is built from TRBV6-2 or TRBV6-3 and TRBJ1-1, with D perhaps matching TRBD1 (6 bases). V gave up 4 bases and J gave up 1 base, with 16 bases separating them. This CDR3 comprises 16 residues. Germline-derived CDR1 and CDR2 are MNHEY and SVGEGT. The DNA for the CDR3 is TGTGCCAGCAGTTTCCCGGGACATCAGGGGAACACTGAAGCTTTCTTT. It is translated as CASSFPGHQGNTEAFF.

V gene TRBV3-1 (or the pseudogene TRBV3-2) combines with J gene TRBJ1-2; D may be TRBD1 (6 bases). Trimming shortened V by 0 bases and J by 1 base, and 15 bases separated the two germline ends. Germline CDR1 reads LGHDT; CDR2 reads YNNKEL (reference sequence). The CDR3 runs to 17 residues. The CDR3: CASSQDPGTFLNYGYTF. The CDR3 bases are TGTGCCAGCAGCCAAGACCCCGGGACATTCCTTAACTATGGCTACACCTTC.

The chain links TRBV9 to TRBJ1-2; 7 bases fit TRBD1. The V segment lost 3 bases and the J segment 8 bases; nucleotides outside the gene matches: 16. Germline CDR1 and CDR2: SGDLS and YYNGEE. The CDR3 sequence is 16 residues long. The chain's CDR3 is CASSAWNPTGDDGYTF. The CDR3 DNA reads as TGTGCCAGCAGCGCCTGGAACCCTACAGGGGACGACGGCTACACCTTC.

The CDR3 DNA is TGTGCCAGCAGTTTGATTCCGACAGAAAATCAGCCCCAGCATTTT. It yields the protein CASSLIPTENQPQHF. The V gene is TRBV6-2 or TRBV6-3, the J gene TRBJ1-5; maybe TRBD1 (5 bases). Germline V gene sequence: CDR1 MNHEY, CDR2 SVGEGT. The CDR3 spans 15 residues. Trimming cost V 4 bases and J 4 bases, with 14 bases left between them.

This chain connects TRBV7-2 to TRBJ2-7; a possible D gene is TRBD1 (5 bases). Germline V gives CDR1 SGHTA, CDR2 FQGNSA. The CDR3 is 14 residues long. Trimming left V 8 bases short and J 4 bases short, with 18 bases between. The CDR3 DNA reads TGTGCCAGCTCACCAGACAGCAGCCGTTACGAGCAGTACTTC. Translated: CASSPDSSRYEQYF. The full variable domain, with the rest looked up from reference TRBV7-2 and TRBJ2-7, is GAGVSQSPSNKVTEKGKDVELRCDPISGHTALYWYRQSLGQGLEFLIYFQGNSAPDKSGLPSDRFSAERTGGSVSTLTIQRTQQEDSAVYLCASSPDSSRYEQYFGPGTRLTVT.

The chain joins TRBV11-2 to TRBJ2-1, with 12 bases identical to TRBD2. The germline gives CDR1 SGHAT, CDR2 FQNNGV. The CDR3 totals 15 residues. V was pared by 5 bases and J by 9 bases, with 8 bases of the junction left unmatched. The CDR3 loop is CASSVASGGAVEQFF. The CDR3 DNA reads TGTGCCAGCAGCGTGGCTAGCGGGGGGGCGGTTGAGCAGTTCTTC.

The chain uses TRBV6-2 or TRBV6-3 and TRBJ1-1; TRBD1 matches at 7 bases. From germline, CDR1 is MNHEY and CDR2 SVGEGT. V lost 0 bases and J lost 12; bases outside the gene matches: 4. The CDR3 length is 12 residues. The CDR3 here is CASSYSTGLPFF. The DNA for the CDR3 is TGTGCCAGCAGTTACTCGACAGGGTTACCTTTCTTT.

The rearrangement links TRBV4-3 to TRBJ1-3, with D unresolved. Germline-derived CDR1 and CDR2 are LGHNA and YSLEER. The V end was cut by 0 bases, the J end by 4 bases, with 16 bases between. The CDR3 totals 17 residues. The CDR3 region has the DNA TGCGCCAGCAGCCAAGATCGTAACCCCTCTGCGGGAAACACCATATATTTT. As protein: CASSQDRNPSAGNTIYF.

This clone came up many times. V gene TRBV4-1 combines with J gene TRBJ1-2, with 8 nucleotides matching TRBD1. CDR3 length: 14 amino acids. With V trimmed by 3 bases and J by 7 bases, 7 bases remained unmatched. Germline CDR1 is MGHRA and CDR2 is YSYEKL. This CDR3 reads CASSHPTGAGGYTF. CDR3 sequence (DNA): TGCGCCAGCAGCCATCCGACAGGGGCCGGTGGCTACACCTTC.

This clone was picked up one time. This rearrangement joins TRBV11-2 to TRBJ2-3, with D perhaps matching TRBD1 (5 bases). Germline CDR1 and CDR2: SGHAT and FQNNGV. V lost 5 bases to trimming and J lost 6 bases, with 12 bases between them. The CDR3 extends over 13 amino acids. The CDR3 loop reads CASSLQGSDTQYF. DNA for the CDR3: TGTGCCAGCAGCCTGCAGGGATCCGATACGCAGTATTTT.

The chain carries TRBV9 and TRBJ1-2, with D tentatively TRBD1 (6 bases). Germline values: CDR1 SGDLS, CDR2 YYNGEE. Trimming stripped 0 bases from V and 0 bases from J, with 15 bases between. There are 17 residues in the CDR3. The CDR3 protein is CASSVVGQPLTNYGYTF. The CDR3 DNA is TGTGCCAGCAGCGTAGTCGGACAGCCATTGACTAACTATGGCTACACCTTC.

J is TRBJ1-1 and V is TRBV2; D might be TRBD1 (5 bases). The CDR3 covers 14 residues. V was pared by 6 bases and J by 1 base, with 12 bases between. Germline CDR1 reads SNHLY; CDR2 reads FYNNEI. The CDR3 coding sequence is TGTGCCAGCAGCCAGCAGGGCCCGAACACTGAAGCTTTCTTT. This encodes CASSQQGPNTEAFF.

The chain is built from TRBV9 and TRBJ1-1; D remains ambiguous. V was clipped by 0 bases and J by 4 bases, with 13 bases between them. Germline loops: CDR1 SGDLS, CDR2 YYNGEE. CDR3 length: 15 amino acids. For the CDR3, the DNA is TGTGCCAGCAGCGTAGCTAGCGGAGGTCGCACTGAAGCTTTCTTT. This codes for CASSVASGGRTEAFF.

Note on this clone: Different DNA sequences within this sample yield the same CDR3. The chain joins TRBV18 to TRBJ2-5; 7 nucleotides line up with TRBD2. The germline V gene has CDR1 KGHSH and CDR2 LQKENI. With V trimmed by 2 bases and J by 2 bases, 2 bases remained unmatched. The CDR3 totals 14 residues. Here the CDR3 DNA reads TGTGCCAGCTCACCATCGGGGGGTCAAGAGACCCAGTACTTC. Its protein is CASSPSGGQETQYF. The variable domain in full, with the rest retrieved from reference TRBV18 and TRBJ2-5, is NAGVMQNPRHLVRRRGQEARLRCSPMKGHSHVYWYRQLPEEGLKFMVYLQKENIIDESGMPKERFSAEFPKEGPSILRIQQVVRGDSAAYFCASSPSGGQETQYFGPGTRLLVL.